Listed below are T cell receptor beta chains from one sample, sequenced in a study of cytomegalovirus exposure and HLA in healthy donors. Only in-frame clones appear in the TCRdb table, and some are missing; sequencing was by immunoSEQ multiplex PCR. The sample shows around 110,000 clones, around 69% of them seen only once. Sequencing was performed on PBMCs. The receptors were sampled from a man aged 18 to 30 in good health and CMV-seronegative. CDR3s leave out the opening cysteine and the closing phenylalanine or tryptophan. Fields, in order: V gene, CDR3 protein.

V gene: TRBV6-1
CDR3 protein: ASSAGGGSYGYT

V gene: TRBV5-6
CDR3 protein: ASSFAGVEQY

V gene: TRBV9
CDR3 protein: ASGRGADTQY

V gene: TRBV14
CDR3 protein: VSSQAGGGSGEQY

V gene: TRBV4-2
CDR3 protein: ASSSRLVLAGGDNEQF

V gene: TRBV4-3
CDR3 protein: ASSHSLDGYT

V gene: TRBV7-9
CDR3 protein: ASSFRRGTQY

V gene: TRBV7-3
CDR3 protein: ASSRSDRVTDTQY

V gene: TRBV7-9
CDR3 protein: ASSFGGGPYEQY

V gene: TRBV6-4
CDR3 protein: ASSRTGGTDTQY

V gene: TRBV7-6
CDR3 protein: ASSRQVGASTDTQY

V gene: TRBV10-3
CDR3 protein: AISDLAGGPDEQY

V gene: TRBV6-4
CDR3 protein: ASRGGLAGTDTQY

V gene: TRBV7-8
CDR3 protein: ASSLGLRGHTDTQY

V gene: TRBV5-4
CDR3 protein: ASSLPGQHITDTQY

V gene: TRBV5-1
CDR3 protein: ASSLRTGLDTEAF

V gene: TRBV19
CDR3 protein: ASSIMTGLQETQY

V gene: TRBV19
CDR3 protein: ASSREDRTEAF

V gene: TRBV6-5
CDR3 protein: ASSYFGLAANTEAF

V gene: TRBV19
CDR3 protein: ASSTAGTGGNTEAF

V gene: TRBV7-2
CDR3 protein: ASSLAGGGWNTEAF

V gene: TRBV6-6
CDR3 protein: ASNRGTVYEKLF

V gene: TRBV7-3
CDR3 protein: ASSLQAGSPLH

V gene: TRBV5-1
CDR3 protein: ASSLGHLTGGSTSSYEQY

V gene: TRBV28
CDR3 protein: ASSSRDYGYT

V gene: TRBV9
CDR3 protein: ASSVAPDSPGVSYEQY

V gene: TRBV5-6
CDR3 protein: ASSLSTGRGAF

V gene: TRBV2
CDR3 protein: AGGGGGEQF

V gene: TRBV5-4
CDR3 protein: ASSYPGGYGYT

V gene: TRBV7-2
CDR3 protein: ASSLPGTGGYSGANVLT

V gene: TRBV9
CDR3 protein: ASSVEGQGAGYT

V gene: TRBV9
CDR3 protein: ASSVVVRGGQETQY

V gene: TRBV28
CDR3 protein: ASKIRGTSGNEQY

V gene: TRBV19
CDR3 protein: ASSTAGYYGYT